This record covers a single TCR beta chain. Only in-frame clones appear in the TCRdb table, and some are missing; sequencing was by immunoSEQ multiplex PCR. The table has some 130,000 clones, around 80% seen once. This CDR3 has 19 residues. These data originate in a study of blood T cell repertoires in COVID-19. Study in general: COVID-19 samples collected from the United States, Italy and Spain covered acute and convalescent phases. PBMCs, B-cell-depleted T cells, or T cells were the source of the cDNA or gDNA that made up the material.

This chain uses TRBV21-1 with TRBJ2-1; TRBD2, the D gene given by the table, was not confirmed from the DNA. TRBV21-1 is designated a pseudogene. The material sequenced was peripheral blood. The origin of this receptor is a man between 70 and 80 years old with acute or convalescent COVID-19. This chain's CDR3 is CASSKWGSGGASVSHEQFF. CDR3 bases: TGTGCCAGCAGCAAATGGGGTAGCGGGGGGGCCTCAGTCTCCCATGAGCAGTTCTTC.